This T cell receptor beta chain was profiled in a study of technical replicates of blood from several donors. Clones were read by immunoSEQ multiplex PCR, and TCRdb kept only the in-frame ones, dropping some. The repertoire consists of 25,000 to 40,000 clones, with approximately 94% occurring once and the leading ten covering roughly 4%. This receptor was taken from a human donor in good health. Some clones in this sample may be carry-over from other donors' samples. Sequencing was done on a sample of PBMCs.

As DNA, the CDR3 is TGCGCCAGCAGCCAAATCACGGACTTTTCCGGGGAGCTGTTTTTT. The encoded protein is CASSQITDFSGELFF. This sequence joins TRBV4-3 and TRBJ2-2, with D possibly TRBD2 on 5 matching bases. Germline V gives CDR1 LGHNA, CDR2 YSLEER. V lost 2 bases, J lost 6 bases, and 13 bases lay in between. CDR3 length equals 15 residues.